The rows below give T cell receptor beta chains drawn from one sample of a study of OX40 agonist ivuxolimab in advanced cancers. Here immunoSEQ multiplex PCR was the method, and the copy in TCRdb shows in-frame clones only, minus some. The profile shows 50,000 to 60,000 clones, about 79% of them singletons. The sample in question was CD4+ or CD8+ T cells sorted from blood, obtained in a trial of the OX40 agonist ivuxolimab. All receptors come from an adult with an advanced solid tumor such as melanoma, head and neck, liver or kidney cancer. The CDR3 runs from the conserved cysteine through the conserved F or W. Each record gives: V gene, clone size, J gene, D gene, CDR3 DNA, CDR3 protein. The D gene is left open where the match is weak. Clone size is not always given. Where it is, it says once, few, many or a class for expanded clones.

>TRBV7-2|NA|TRBJ1-2|TRBD1
TGTGCCAGCAGCCCCTCCCGGGACAGGGTAGGAGGCTACACCTTC
CASSPSRDRVGGYTF
>TRBV5-8|NA|TRBJ1-1|NA
TGTGCCAGCAGCTGGAGGGGCAACTTCCCTGAAGCTTTCTTT
CASSWRGNFPEAFF
>TRBV19|once|TRBJ2-1|NA
TGTGCCAGTAGTCCACGAGGCTCCTACAATGAGCAGTTCTTC
CASSPRGSYNEQFF
>TRBV29-1|NA|TRBJ2-7|TRBD2
TGCAGCGTTGATGCCACTAGCGGGACAGAGTACGAGCAGTACTTC
CSVDATSGTEYEQYF
>TRBV16|NA|TRBJ1-5|NA
TGTGCCAGCAACTCGATCACTGAGGATCAGCCCCAGCATTTT
CASNSITEDQPQHF
>TRBV5-8|NA|TRBJ1-5|TRBD1
TGTGCCAGCAGCTTGGGGCAGGGGGCTCGTAATCAGCCCCAGCATTTT
CASSLGQGARNQPQHF
>TRBV7-9|NA|TRBJ1-2|TRBD1
TGTGCCAGCAGCCCACAGGACAGGGGTAATGGCTACACCTTC
CASSPQDRGNGYTF
>TRBV15|NA|TRBJ1-1|TRBD1
TGTGCCACCAGCAGAGAACCGGGACAGATGAACACTGAAGCTTTCTTT
CATSREPGQMNTEAFF
>TRBV5-1|NA|TRBJ2-7|NA
TGCGCCAGCAACCGGGACGGGAGCTCCTACGAGCAGTACTTC
CASNRDGSSYEQYF
>TRBV27|NA|TRBJ2-7|NA
TGTGCCAGCAGTTTATACCGCGAAGCCGAGCAGTACTTC
CASSLYREAEQYF
>TRBV5-8|NA|TRBJ2-1|TRBD2
TGTGCCAGCAGCTTGGGCACTAGCGGGAGCAGTGAGCAGTTCTTC
CASSLGTSGSSEQFF
>TRBV7-9|medium-sized|TRBJ2-5|NA
TGTGCCAGCAGCTTAAACACGGGCAAAGAGACCCAGTACTTC
CASSLNTGKETQYF
>TRBV28|NA|TRBJ2-1|NA
TGTGCCAGCAGCCTAGCCTACAATGAGCAGTTCTTC
CASSLAYNEQFF
>TRBV5-1|NA|TRBJ1-3|TRBD1
TGCGCCAGCAGCTTGGGGGGGACAGACCCCGGAAACACCATATATTTT
CASSLGGTDPGNTIYF
>TRBV7-3|NA|TRBJ2-1|TRBD2
TGTGCCAGCAGCACATCCCCCGGCGGGCTAGCGGGGGGGCAGTTCTTC
CASSTSPGGLAGGQFF
>TRBV29-1|NA|TRBJ2-3|NA
TGCAGCGTTACCGAAACTAGCACAGATACGCAGTATTTT
CSVTETSTDTQYF
>TRBV6-1|once|TRBJ2-3|NA
TGTGCCAGCAGCTTCTTAGGGGATACGCAGTATTTT
CASSFLGDTQYF
>TRBV19|NA|TRBJ2-7|NA
TGTGCCAGTAGTATACAGGACGGACCCTACGAGCAGTACTTC
CASSIQDGPYEQYF
>TRBV6-6|NA|TRBJ2-5|NA
TGTGCCAGCAGTTCCTCTTCGGGGGAAGAGACCCAGTACTTC
CASSSSSGEETQYF
>TRBV4-2|NA|TRBJ2-5|TRBD1
TGTGCCAGCAGCAAATCGAGCGGACAGGCTGGGGAGACCCAGTACTTC
CASSKSSGQAGETQYF
>TRBV4-2|NA|TRBJ2-2|NA
TGTGCCAGCAGCCAAGACCCGGGTAGAGACACCGGGGAGCTGTTTTTT
CASSQDPGRDTGELFF
>TRBV7-3|NA|TRBJ1-2|TRBD1
TGTGCCAGCAGCTTAAGCAGGGGGTTCATTGGCTACACCTTC
CASSLSRGFIGYTF
>TRBV11-2|NA|TRBJ1-5|TRBD1
TGTGCCAGCAGCCCCCCGGGACAGGGAGGGCAGCCCCAGCATTTT
CASSPPGQGGQPQHF
>TRBV7-3|NA|TRBJ1-2|TRBD1
TGTGCCAGCAGCCTAAGCGGGACAGACTATGGCTACACCTTC
CASSLSGTDYGYTF
>TRBV5-6|NA|TRBJ1-2|TRBD1
TGTGCCAGCAGCTTTACAGGGGACGGCTACACCTTC
CASSFTGDGYTF
>TRBV5-5|NA|TRBJ2-2|TRBD1
TGTGCCAGCAGCTTGCCTAGGACAGGGTTGAATGGCGGGGAGCTGTTTTTT
CASSLPRTGLNGGELFF
>TRBV14|NA|TRBJ1-6|NA
TGTGCCAGCAGCCACACAGGGAAGTCACCCCTCCACTTT
CASSHTGKSPLHF
>TRBV10-3|NA|TRBJ1-4|NA
TGTGCCATCAGTGAGTCTATGGAGTATAATGAAAAACTGTTTTTT
CAISESMEYNEKLFF
>TRBV29-1|few|TRBJ1-1|NA
TGCAGCGTTGGTGCGGTGAACACTGAAGCTTTCTTT
CSVGAVNTEAFF
>TRBV28|NA|TRBJ2-7|NA
TGTGCCAGCAGTTTATATGCAGGGAGCTCCTACGAGCAGTACTTC
CASSLYAGSSYEQYF
>TRBV18|NA|TRBJ2-7|TRBD1
TGTGCCAGCTCACCGGGGACAGGGGGCTACGAGCAGTACTTC
CASSPGTGGYEQYF
>TRBV19|NA|TRBJ1-5|TRBD1
TGTGCCAGTAGTACTCTACGGACAGGGTTTGGTCAGCCCCAGCATTTT
CASSTLRTGFGQPQHF
>TRBV5-4|NA|TRBJ2-1|TRBD2
TGTGCCAGCAGAGCGGGGGGGTACAATGAGCAGTTCTTC
CASRAGGYNEQFF
>TRBV19|NA|TRBJ1-5|NA
TGTGCCAGTACTGGGAGGGCCAGTAGCAATCAGCCCCAGCATTTT
CASTGRASSNQPQHF